The present TCR beta chain was sequenced within a study of T cells after posttransplantation cyclophosphamide. On this clone itself: The antigen is undetermined.

This related bone marrow graft donor gave peripheral blood on the day of marrow donation. Study-wide results and caveats: TRB overlap between skin or GI tissue T cells and blood was limited. TRB clonality was highly associated with recipient CMV seropositivity and reactivation.

Method: immunoSEQ multiplex PCR; TCRdb's copy keeps in-frame clones and lacks some. The data hold around 66,000 clones, with roughly 93% observed a single time. The sequencing input was PBMCs. The receptor was derived from a woman aged 25-40 years in good health and a related stem cell transplant donor.

The CDR3 sequence: CASSIRDYNSPLHF. The CDR3 DNA reads as TGTGCCAGTAGTATCAGGGATTATAATTCACCCCTCCACTTT. This chain joins TRBV19 and TRBJ1-6, with D tentatively TRBD1 (5 bases). With 3 bases removed from V and 4 bases from J, the gap between germline ends came to 7 bases. The length of the CDR3 is 14 residues. Germline V gene data show CDR1 as LNHDA and CDR2 as SQIVND (reference sequence).